Listed below are T cell receptor beta chains from one sample, sequenced in a study of blood T cells in healthy people across ages. TCRdb processed the 5' RACE reads anew with MiXCR; each CDR3 protein has one entry. This table holds around 1,800,000 distinct CDR3 sequences, 30% to 40% found once. Sequenced: blood. The source of these receptors is a human donor in good health. The CDR3 runs from the conserved cysteine through the conserved F or W. The D gene is left open where the match is weak. For some rows the clone size is stated as once, few or many, or as a class when expanded; others skip it.

v_gene	j_gene	abundance	d_gene	CDR3aa	CDR3nt
TRBV20-1	TRBJ2-4	few	.	CSASPTYTKNIQYF	TGCAGTGCTAGCCCAACCTACACCAAAAACATTCAGTACTTC
TRBV7-3	TRBJ1-6	few	.	CASSLTRGGNSPLHF	TGTGCCAGCAGCTTAACGAGGGGGGGGAATTCACCCCTCCACTTT
TRBV5-1	TRBJ1-1	few	.	CASSARHGAEAFF	TGCGCCAGCAGCGCGAGACATGGGGCTGAAGCTTTCTTT
TRBV21-1	TRBJ2-7	few	.	CASSKKRGGHDAYEQYF	TGTGCCAGCAGCAAAAAAAGAGGGGGTCACGATGCCTACGAGCAGTACTTC
TRBV18	TRBJ2-5	few	.	CASSPNVPETQYF	TGTGCCAGCTCACCAAACGTCCCAGAGACCCAGTACTTC
TRBV11-2	TRBJ2-4	.	TRBD2	CASSSSTGLAGNIQYF	TGTGCCAGCAGCTCCTCAACGGGACTAGCGGGTAACATTCAGTACTTC
TRBV2	TRBJ2-2	.	.	CASSEPGELFF	TGTGCCAGCAGTGAACCCGGGGAGCTGTTTTTT
TRBV12-3/TRBV12-4	TRBJ1-1	.	TRBD1	CASSMGQEGTEAFF	TGTGCCAGCAGTATGGGACAGGAAGGCACTGAAGCTTTCTTT
TRBV11-2	TRBJ2-5	.	TRBD1	CASSSETGTGAYGRETQYF	TGTGCCAGCAGCTCCGAAACCGGGACAGGTGCCTACGGGCGGGAGACCCAGTACTTC
TRBV5-1	TRBJ2-1	.	TRBD2	CASSRDLAARGNEQFF	TGCGCCAGCAGCAGGGATCTAGCGGCAAGGGGCAATGAGCAGTTCTTC
TRBV6-5	TRBJ1-1	once	.	CASSYASKGTEAFF	TGTGCCAGCAGTTACGCCTCAAAAGGGACTGAAGCTTTCTTT